The next 3 T cell receptor beta chains were all read from a single sample in a study of breast tumors, draining lymph nodes, adjacent tissues. Axillary draining lymph nodes of breast cancer patients supplied the node samples. TCRdb redid the calling of the multiplex PCR reads with MiXCR, one entry per CDR3 protein. The repertoire has some 100,000 distinct CDR3 sequences, approximately 22% of them found once; the top ten carry approximately 1.2%. Material: axillary lymph node tissue. Source of these receptors: a female donor with breast cancer. Some clones in this sample may be carry-over from other donors' samples.

This chain links TRBV28 with TRBJ2-7; 10 bases map to TRBD1. Unmatched junction bases numbered 6, after V lost 10 bases and J lost 3 bases. This CDR3 has 13 residues. Per the germline V gene, CDR1 is MDHEN and CDR2 is SYDVKM. This CDR3 is CATSGTGVYEQYF. The CDR3 DNA reads TGTGCCACCTCCGGGACAGGGGTCTACGAGCAGTACTTC.

This clonotype was seen at least ten times. The V call is TRBV5-1, the J call TRBJ2-1, with 7 bases that match TRBD1. J was trimmed by 2 bases and V by 4 bases; bases with no gene match: 3. The CDR3 consists of 14 residues. The V gene's germline CDR1 is SGHRS and CDR2 YFSETQ. This CDR3 reads CASSKGTAYNEQFF. In DNA form, the CDR3 reads TGCGCCAGCAGCAAGGGGACAGCCTACAATGAGCAGTTCTTC. Complete variable domain (other parts from reference TRBV5-1 and TRBJ2-1): KAGVTQTPRYLIKTRGQQVTLSCSPISGHRSVSWYQQTPGQGLQFLFEYFSETQRNKGNFPGRFSGRQFSNSRSEMNVSTLELGDSALYLCASSKGTAYNEQFFGPGTRLTVL.

J is TRBJ1-1 and V is TRBV5-1; D uncertain. The CDR3 totals 16 residues. V lost 0 bases and J 0 bases, leaving 12 bases between the germline ends. Germline V CDR1 and CDR2: SGHRS, YFSETQ. CDR3 nucleotides: TGCGCCAGCAGCTTGGTTCCAGGCCCAATGAACACTGAAGCTTTCTTT. Its protein is CASSLVPGPMNTEAFF.